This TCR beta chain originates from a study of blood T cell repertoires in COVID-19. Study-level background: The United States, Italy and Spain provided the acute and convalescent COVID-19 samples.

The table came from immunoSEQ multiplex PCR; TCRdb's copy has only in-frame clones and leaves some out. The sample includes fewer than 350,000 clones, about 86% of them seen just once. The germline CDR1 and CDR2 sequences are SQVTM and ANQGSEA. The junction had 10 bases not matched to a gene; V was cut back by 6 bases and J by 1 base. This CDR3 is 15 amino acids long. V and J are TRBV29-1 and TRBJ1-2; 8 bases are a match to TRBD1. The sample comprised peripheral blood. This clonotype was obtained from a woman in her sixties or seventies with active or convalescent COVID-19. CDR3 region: CSVVDRGRFNYGYTF. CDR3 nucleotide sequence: TGCAGCGTGGTCGACAGGGGAAGGTTTAACTATGGCTACACCTTC.